These 8 T cell receptor beta chains share one sample of origin, sequenced in a study of T cells in Graves' hyperthyroidism and ophthalmopathy. RNA transcripts served as the template for amplifying TCR beta CDR3 regions. HTBI primers were the set used in a first-round RT-PCR of the TCR CDR3. TCRdb processed the multiplex PCR reads anew with MiXCR; each CDR3 protein has one entry. The sample has 450,000 to 650,000 distinct CDR3 sequences, around 14% seen once. Sequencing used blood. The receptors were sampled from a woman under 30 with Graves' ophthalmopathy.

The table lists this clonotype with a few counts. The chain links TRBV7-9 to TRBJ1-2; D unclear. V was cut by 0 bases and J by 6 bases, with 20 bases left in between. The length of the CDR3 is 17 residues. CDR1 is SEHNR, CDR2 FQNEAQ, per germline (reference sequence). The CDR3 spells CASSLAEWKLNGHGYTF. The CDR3 coding sequence is TGTGCCAGCAGCTTAGCGGAGTGGAAACTGAATGGGCATGGCTACACCTTC. The full variable domain, its missing parts supplied by reference TRBV7-9 and TRBJ1-2, is DTGVSQNPRHKITKRGQNVTFRCDPISEHNRLYWYRQTLGQGPEFLTYFQNEAQLEKSRLLSDRFSAERPKGSFSTLEIQRTEQGDSAMYLCASSLAEWKLNGHGYTFGSGTRLTVV.

This clonotype was found a few times. The chain recombines TRBV30 with TRBJ1-2; D not resolved. The CDR3 totals 14 residues. Trimming shortened V by 0 bases and J by 4 bases, and 12 bases separated the two germline ends. CDR1 and CDR2 (germline): GTSNPN, SVGIG (reference sequence). CDR3 protein: CAWSVASGAYGYTF. As DNA, the CDR3 is TGTGCCTGGAGTGTAGCTTCTGGCGCCTATGGCTACACCTTC.

This clonotype was found a few times. The chain recombines TRBV11-2 with TRBJ1-4; 7 bases match TRBD1. V gave up 5 bases and J gave up 1 base; unmatched junction bases: 4. The length of the CDR3 is 15 residues. The V gene's germline CDR1 is SGHAT and CDR2 FQNNGV. The CDR3, as DNA: TGTGCCAGCAGCCCGCAGGGGGTAACTAATGAAAAACTGTTTTTT. Its translation is CASSPQGVTNEKLFF.

The chain uses TRBV7-2 and TRBJ2-7; tentative D call: TRBD2 (5 bases). CDR3 length equals 16 residues. The ends were cut back, 3 bases at V and 6 bases at J, with 21 bases in the middle. Germline values: CDR1 SGHTA, CDR2 FQGNSA. CDR3 region: CASSLGFYRGRTEQYF. DNA for the CDR3: TGTGCCAGCAGCTTGGGATTCTACAGAGGGAGAACCGAGCAGTACTTC.

The table lists this clonotype with many counts. The V call is TRBV30, the J call TRBJ2-4; no clear D. The CDR3 is made up of 14 amino acids. Germline-derived CDR1 and CDR2 are GTSNPN and SVGIG (reference sequence). V dropped 7 bases and J dropped 1 base, with 14 bases sitting between them. For the CDR3, the DNA is TGTGCCTCCCTAGATGGGTTCGCCAAAAACATTCAGTACTTC. Protein sequence: CASLDGFAKNIQYF.

This chain uses TRBV24-1 with TRBJ2-2, with 10 bases that match TRBD1. The CDR3 is made up of 16 amino acids. The germline CDR1 and CDR2 sequences are KGHDR and SFDVKD. Unmatched junction bases numbered 7, after V lost 4 bases and J lost 6 bases. The CDR3 sequence is CATSETGTGVSGELFF. The CDR3 DNA reads as TGTGCCACCAGTGAAACCGGGACAGGGGTTTCCGGGGAGCTGTTTTTT.

This sequence joins TRBV9 and TRBJ2-3; D not resolved. The end of the DNA is better explained by TRBJ1-5, so the J call may be wrong. The CDR3 is 15 amino acids. The germline CDR1 and CDR2 sequences are SGDLS and YYNGEE. In DNA form, the CDR3 reads TGTGCCAGCAGCGTAGTTGGAGGGCACACAGATACGCAGCATTTT. Its protein product is CASSVVGGHTDTQHF.

There are a few counts of this clonotype. The chain has TRBV9 and TRBJ2-3; TRBD2 matches at 10 bases. Trimming at V came to 3 bases and at J to 6 bases, leaving 10 bases not matched to a gene. CDR1 SGDLS and CDR2 YYNGEE come from the germline V gene. The CDR3 runs 16 residues. The CDR3 sequence: CASSEEGLAGEDTQYF. CDR3 DNA sequence: TGTGCCAGCAGCGAAGAGGGCCTAGCGGGAGAGGATACGCAGTATTTT. Full variable domain (missing parts from reference TRBV9 and TRBJ2-3): DSGVTQTPKHLITATGQRVTLRCSPRSGDLSVYWYQQSLDQGLQFLIQYYNGEERAKGNILERFSAQQFPDLHSELNLSSLELGDSALYFCASSEEGLAGEDTQYFGPGTRLTVL.